The entry below gives a single T cell receptor beta chain sequence along with its context. These data come from a study of blood T cells in healthy people across ages. Together with a sample-barcoded 5' primer, a J-beta primer mix was included in a second PCR lasting about 7 to 12 cycles. TCRdb recomputed calls from the 5' RACE reads with MiXCR, one row per CDR3 protein. This repertoire shows approximately 600,000 distinct CDR3 sequences, roughly 58% found once; its top ten account for 30% to 40%. This CDR3 is 13 amino acids long. The V segment lost 6 bases and the J segment 6 bases; nucleotides outside the gene matches: 4. CDR1 and CDR2 from the germline V gene are SNHLY and FYNNEI.

The V and J genes are TRBV2 and TRBJ1-5; 8 bases are a match to TRBD1. Sequenced sample: blood. This receptor was identified in a man aged 60 to 69 in good health. The CDR3 loop is CASRTGVVQPQHF. CDR3 bases: TGTGCCAGCAGGACAGGGGTAGTTCAGCCCCAGCATTTT.